This T cell receptor beta chain was obtained from a study of technical replicates of blood from several donors. CDR1 and CDR2 from the germline V gene are SGHTA and FQGNSA. The CDR3 spans 13 residues. Trimming took 3 bases from V and 5 from J; bases not matched to a gene: 3. TCRdb's table, derived via immunoSEQ multiplex PCR, lists solely in-frame clones and lacks some. The profile shows over 50,000 clones, approximately 86% of them singletons. Input material: PBMCs. The J gene is TRBJ2-5, the V gene TRBV7-2, with 7 bases that match TRBD1. This clonotype was sampled from a human donor in good health. Some clones in this sample may be carry-over from other donors' samples. The CDR3 sequence: CASSLRDSETQYF. For the CDR3, the DNA is TGTGCCAGCAGCTTGAGGGACAGCGAGACCCAGTACTTC.